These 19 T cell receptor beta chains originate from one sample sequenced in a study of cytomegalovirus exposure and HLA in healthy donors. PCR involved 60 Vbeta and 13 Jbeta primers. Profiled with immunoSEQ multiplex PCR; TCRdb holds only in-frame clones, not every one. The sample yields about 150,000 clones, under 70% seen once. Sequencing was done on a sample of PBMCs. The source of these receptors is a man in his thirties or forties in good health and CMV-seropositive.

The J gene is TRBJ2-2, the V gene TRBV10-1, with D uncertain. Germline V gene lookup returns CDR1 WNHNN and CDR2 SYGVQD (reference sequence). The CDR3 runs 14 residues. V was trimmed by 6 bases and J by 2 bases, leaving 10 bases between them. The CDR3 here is CASRETVNTGELFF. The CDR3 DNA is TGCGCCAGCAGGGAAACAGTAAACACCGGGGAGCTGTTTTTT.

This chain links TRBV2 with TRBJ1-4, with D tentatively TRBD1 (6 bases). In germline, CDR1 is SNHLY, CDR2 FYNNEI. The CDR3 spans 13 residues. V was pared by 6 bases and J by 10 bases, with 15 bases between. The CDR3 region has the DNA TGTGCCAGCAGGGGTACACAGGGCCCAAAACTGTTTTTT. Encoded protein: CASRGTQGPKLFF.

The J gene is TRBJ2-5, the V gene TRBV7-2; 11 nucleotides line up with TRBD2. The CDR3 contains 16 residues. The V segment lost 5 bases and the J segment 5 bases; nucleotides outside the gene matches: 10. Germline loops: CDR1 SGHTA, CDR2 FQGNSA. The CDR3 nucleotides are TGTGCCAGCAGCCCCTCCCGACTAGCGGGAAGGGAGACCCAGTACTTC. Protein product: CASSPSRLAGRETQYF.

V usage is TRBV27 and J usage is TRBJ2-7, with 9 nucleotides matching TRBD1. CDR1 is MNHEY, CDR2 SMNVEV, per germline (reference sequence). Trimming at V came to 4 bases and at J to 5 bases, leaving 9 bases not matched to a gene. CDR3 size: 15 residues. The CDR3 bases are TGTGCCAGCAGTTCCAAGGGACAGGGCGCCCACGAGCAGTACTTC. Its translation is CASSSKGQGAHEQYF.

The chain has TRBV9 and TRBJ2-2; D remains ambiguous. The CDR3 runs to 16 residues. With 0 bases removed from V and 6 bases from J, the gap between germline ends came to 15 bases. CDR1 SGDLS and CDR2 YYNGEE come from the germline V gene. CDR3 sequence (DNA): TGTGCCAGCAGCGTAGGTTCAGGTTTCAGTGCCGGGGAGCTGTTTTTT. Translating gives CASSVGSGFSAGELFF.

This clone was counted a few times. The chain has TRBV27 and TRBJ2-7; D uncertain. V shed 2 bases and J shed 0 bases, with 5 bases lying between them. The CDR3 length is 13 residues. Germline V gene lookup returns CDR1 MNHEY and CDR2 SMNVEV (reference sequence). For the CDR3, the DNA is TGTGCCAGCAGTTTAGCCAGCTCCTACGAGCAGTACTTC. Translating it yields CASSLASSYEQYF.

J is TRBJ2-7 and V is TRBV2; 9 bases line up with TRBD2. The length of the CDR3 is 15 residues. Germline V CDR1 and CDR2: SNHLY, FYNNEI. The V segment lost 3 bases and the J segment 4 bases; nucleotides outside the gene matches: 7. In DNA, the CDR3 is TGTGCCAGCAGTGACGGGTCTAGCGGGAAATACGAGCAGTACTTC. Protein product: CASSDGSSGKYEQYF. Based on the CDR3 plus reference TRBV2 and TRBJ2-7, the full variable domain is EPEVTQTPSHQVTQMGQEVILRCVPISNHLYFYWYRQILGQKVEFLVSFYNNEISEKSEIFDDQFSVERPDGSNFTLKIRSTKLEDSAMYFCASSDGSSGKYEQYFGPGTRLTVT.

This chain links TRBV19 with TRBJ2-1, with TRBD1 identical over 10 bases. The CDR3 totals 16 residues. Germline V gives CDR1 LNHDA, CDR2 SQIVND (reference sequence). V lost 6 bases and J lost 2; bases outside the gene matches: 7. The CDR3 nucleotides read TGTGCCAGTAGACCGGCTGGGACAGGGGCCTACAATGAGCAGTTCTTC. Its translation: CASRPAGTGAYNEQFF.

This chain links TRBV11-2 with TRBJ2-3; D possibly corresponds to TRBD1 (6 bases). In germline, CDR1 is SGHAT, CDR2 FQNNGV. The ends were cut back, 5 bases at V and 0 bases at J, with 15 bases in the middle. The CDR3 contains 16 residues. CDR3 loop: CASSPRDTSSTDTQYF. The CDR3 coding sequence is TGTGCCAGCAGCCCCCGGGACACCTCTAGCACAGATACGCAGTATTTT.

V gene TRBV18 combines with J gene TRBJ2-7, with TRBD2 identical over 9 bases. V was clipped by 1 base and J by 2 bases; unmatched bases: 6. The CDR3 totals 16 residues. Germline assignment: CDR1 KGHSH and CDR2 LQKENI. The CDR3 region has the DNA TGTGCCAGCTCACCACTTAGACTAGCGGAAACCTACGAGCAGTACTTC. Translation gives CASSPLRLAETYEQYF.

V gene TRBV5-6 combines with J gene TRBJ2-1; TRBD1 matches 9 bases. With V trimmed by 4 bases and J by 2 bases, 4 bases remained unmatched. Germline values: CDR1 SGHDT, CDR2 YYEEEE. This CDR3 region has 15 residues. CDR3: CASSRQGGAYNEQFF. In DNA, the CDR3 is TGTGCCAGCAGCCGACAGGGGGGAGCCTACAATGAGCAGTTCTTC.

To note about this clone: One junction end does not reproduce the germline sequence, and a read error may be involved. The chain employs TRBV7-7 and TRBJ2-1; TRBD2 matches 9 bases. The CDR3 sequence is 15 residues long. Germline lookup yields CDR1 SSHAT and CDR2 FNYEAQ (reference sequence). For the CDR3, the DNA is TGTGCTAGCAGCCCTAGCGGGGATCCCTACAATGAGCAGTTCTTC. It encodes CASSPSGDPYNEQFF. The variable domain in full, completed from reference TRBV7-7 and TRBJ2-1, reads GAGVSQSPRYKVTKRGQDVTLRCDPISSHATLYWYQQALGQGPEFLTYFNYEAQPDKSGLPSDRFSAERPEGSISTLTIQRTEQRDSAMYRCASSPSGDPYNEQFFGPGTRLTVL.

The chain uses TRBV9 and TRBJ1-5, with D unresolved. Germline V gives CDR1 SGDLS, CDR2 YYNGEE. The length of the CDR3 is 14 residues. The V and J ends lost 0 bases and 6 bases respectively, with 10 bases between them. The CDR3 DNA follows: TGTGCCAGCAGCGTAGGTCCCAGTCCTCAGCCCCAGCATTTT. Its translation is CASSVGPSPQPQHF.

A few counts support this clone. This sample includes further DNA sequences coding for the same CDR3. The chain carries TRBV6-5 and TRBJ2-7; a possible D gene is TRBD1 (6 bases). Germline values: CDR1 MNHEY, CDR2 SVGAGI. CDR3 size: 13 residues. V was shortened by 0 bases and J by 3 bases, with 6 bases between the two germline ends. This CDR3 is CASSYSTGYEQYF. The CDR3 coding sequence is TGTGCCAGCAGTTACTCGACAGGCTACGAGCAGTACTTC.

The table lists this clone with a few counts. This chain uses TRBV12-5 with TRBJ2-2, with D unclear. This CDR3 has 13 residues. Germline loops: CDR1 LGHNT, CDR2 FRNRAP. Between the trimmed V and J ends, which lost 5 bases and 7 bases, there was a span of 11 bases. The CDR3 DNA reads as TGTGCTAGTGGTACCTCCAGGATCGGGGAGCTGTTTTTT. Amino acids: CASGTSRIGELFF.

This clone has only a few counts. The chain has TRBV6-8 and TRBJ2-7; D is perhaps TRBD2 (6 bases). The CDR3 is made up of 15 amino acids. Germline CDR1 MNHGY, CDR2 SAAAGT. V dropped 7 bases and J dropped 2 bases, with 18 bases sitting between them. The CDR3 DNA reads TGTGCCAGCAACCCGGGACTGCTAGAAACCTACGAGCAGTACTTC. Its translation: CASNPGLLETYEQYF.

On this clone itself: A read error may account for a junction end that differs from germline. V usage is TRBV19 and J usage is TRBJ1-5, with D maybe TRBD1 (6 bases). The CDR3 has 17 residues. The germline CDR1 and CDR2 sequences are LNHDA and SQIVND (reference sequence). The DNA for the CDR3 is TGTGCCAGTAGTGTAGATGCAGGGGCCCCGGTAAGGCAGCCCCAGCATTTT. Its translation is CASSVDAGAPVRQPQHF.

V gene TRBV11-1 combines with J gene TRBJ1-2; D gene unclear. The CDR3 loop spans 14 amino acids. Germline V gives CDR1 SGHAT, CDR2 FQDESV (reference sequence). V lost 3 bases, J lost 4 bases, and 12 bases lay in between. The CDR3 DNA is TGTGCCAGCAGCTTTTCCGCGGCCGGCTATGGCTACACCTTC. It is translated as CASSFSAAGYGYTF.

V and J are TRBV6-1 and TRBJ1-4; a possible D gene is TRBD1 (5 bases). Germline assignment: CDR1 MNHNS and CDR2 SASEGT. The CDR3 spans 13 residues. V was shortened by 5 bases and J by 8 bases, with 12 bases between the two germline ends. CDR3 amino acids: CASSPGGYEKLFF. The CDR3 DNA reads TGTGCCAGCAGTCCGGGGGGGTACGAAAAACTGTTTTTT.